The source of this T cell receptor (beta chain) is a study of T-cell memory formation after mild COVID-19. Study-wide context: The two donors had largely donor-specific TCR clusters. Study-wide findings and caveats: Several responding clones turned up in pre-infection memory, indicating that cross-reactive memory may have taken part. Largely, contracting CD4+ clones fell within CM and EM, and contracting CD8+ clones within EMRA.

This clonotype showed up just a few times. Its antigen is currently unknown. V gave up 5 bases and J gave up 6 bases, with 22 bases separating them. CDR1 and CDR2 from the germline V gene are SEHNR and FQNEAQ (reference sequence). The CDR3 consists of 16 residues. Constant-segment-primed 5'RACE gave TCR alpha and TCR beta cDNA libraries with sample barcodes and UMIs. TCRdb passed the 5' RACE reads through MiXCR, listing each CDR3 protein once. The repertoire has some 150,000 distinct CDR3 sequences, around 27% of them found once; the top ten carry approximately 25%. The clonotype originates from an adult woman who had mild COVID-19 (a few samples of this study predate the infection). Cell type and time point are not known. V is TRBV7-9 and J is TRBJ1-2; perhaps TRBD1 as D (5 bases). Sequencing input: PBMCs or a T cell subset sorted from them (not recorded which). The CDR3 coding sequence is TGTGCCAGCAGCACCGCCCCTGGATCGGGGCTGGATGGCTACACCTTC. It translates to CASSTAPGSGLDGYTF.